The sequence of this T cell receptor beta chain was determined in a study of T cells after yellow fever vaccination. V lost 6 bases and J 0 bases, leaving 17 bases between the germline ends. This CDR3 has 16 residues. A remark on this clonotype: Antigen: not known.

Study-wide results and limits: Contaminating bulk clonotypes could be abundant in FACS-sorted repertoires. Booster sampling recovered most clones from primary vaccination (roughly 97% CD4, just over 85% CD8). Relatively few clonotypes were ones that appeared in both CD4 and CD8 compartments.

A universal primer site and UMIs were added as TCR cDNA was made by 5'RACE template switching. TCRdb re-called the 5' RACE reads through MiXCR, storing one row per CDR3 protein. Among under 500,000 distinct CDR3 sequences listed, approximately 19% were seen once. This chain connects TRBV12-3 or TRBV12-4 to TRBJ1-1; D might be TRBD1 (5 bases). This clonotype originated in a man between 18 and 35 years old who received the YFV17D yellow fever vaccine. This material consisted of PBMCs, taken before the yellow fever booster vaccination. CDR3 nucleotides: TGTGCCAGCAGACCGGAACGGGGGGTCGTGAACACTGAAGCTTTCTTT. Amino acid sequence: CASRPERGVVNTEAFF.